Presented here are 10 T cell receptor beta chains from one specimen sequenced in a study of blood T cell repertoires in COVID-19. Method: immunoSEQ multiplex PCR; TCRdb's copy keeps in-frame clones and lacks some. The data show about 160,000 clones, about 85% seen once. Sequencing was carried out using peripheral blood. Receptor source: a man aged 60-69 years who had recovered from COVID-19.

V and J are TRBV3-1 (or the pseudogene TRBV3-2) and TRBJ1-6, with a weak D call TRBD1 (6 bases). The V end lost 3 bases, the J end lost 14 bases, and 20 bases lay between the germline ends. This CDR3 comprises 15 residues. CDR1 and CDR2 (germline): LGHDT, YNNKEL (reference sequence). The CDR3: CASSQRGPARLSLHF. The CDR3 DNA reads TGTGCCAGCAGCCAGCGGGGGCCGGCTCGGTTGTCCCTCCACTTT.

DNA of the CDR3: TGTGCCAGCAGCTTGTCAACGAGCTCTGGAAACACCATATATTTT. Translated, it gives CASSLSTSSGNTIYF. The chain is built from TRBV5-4 and TRBJ1-3; no firm D call. This CDR3 is 15 amino acids long. The germline V gene encodes CDR1 SGHNT and CDR2 YYREEE (reference sequence). V was shortened by 1 base and J by 0 bases, with 8 bases between the two germline ends.

The chain is built from TRBV6-5 and TRBJ2-1; TRBD2 aligns across 11 bases. Germline V CDR1 and CDR2: MNHEY, SVGAGI. The V and J ends lost 5 bases and 6 bases, in that order; junction bases with no gene match: 6. This CDR3 has 15 residues. For the CDR3, the DNA is TGTGCCAGCAGTCTGACTAGCGGGGAATTCAATGAGCAGTTCTTC. The encoded protein is CASSLTSGEFNEQFF.

Here the CDR3 reads CASSSTYNRDTYEQYF. The DNA of the CDR3 is TGTGCCAGCAGCTCTACTTACAACAGGGATACCTACGAGCAGTACTTC. The V call is TRBV7-9, the J call TRBJ2-7; TRBD1 is a possible D gene (6 bases). The CDR3 is 16 amino acids. V lost 4 bases and J 2 bases, leaving 18 bases between the germline ends. Germline CDR1 reads SEHNR; CDR2 reads FQNEAQ (reference sequence).

This clone was picked up one time. This chain joins TRBV7-9 and TRBJ1-1; D might be TRBD1 (5 bases). Trimming removed 1 base at V and 5 bases at J, with 14 bases between. Germline V CDR1 and CDR2: SEHNR, FQNEAQ (reference sequence). CDR3 length equals 15 residues. Written as DNA, the CDR3 is TGTGCCAGCAGCTTAGGGGGCGCCGGGGGAACTGAAGCTTTCTTT. Protein: CASSLGGAGGTEAFF.

The chain is built from TRBV7-2 and TRBJ1-1; no clear D. This CDR3 spans 13 amino acids. Germline V gives CDR1 SGHTA, CDR2 FQGNSA. The CDR3 sequence: CATGRSPNTEAFF. The DNA for the CDR3 is TGTGCAACCGGGAGATCGCCAAACACTGAAGCTTTCTTT.

The chain recombines TRBV6-5 with TRBJ1-2; 9 positions match TRBD1. Germline V CDR1 and CDR2: MNHEY, SVGAGI. The V segment lost 7 bases and the J segment 2 bases; nucleotides outside the gene matches: 5. The CDR3 length is 14 residues. The CDR3 spells CASNMGQGNYGYTF. The CDR3 nucleotides read TGTGCCAGCAATATGGGACAGGGAAACTATGGCTACACCTTC.

The CDR3 DNA reads as TGCGCCAGCAGCCAAGATTCGACTAGCGGGGGGGCCCGAGAGCAGTACTTC. Protein: CASSQDSTSGGAREQYF. This rearrangement joins TRBV4-3 to TRBJ2-7; 14 bases fit TRBD2. The CDR3 sequence is 17 residues long. V was clipped by 0 bases and J by 7 bases; unmatched bases: 8. Germline V gene sequence: CDR1 LGHNA, CDR2 YSLEER.

J is TRBJ2-3 and V is TRBV29-1; TRBD1 is a possible D gene (6 bases). CDR3 length: 14 amino acids. Trimming shortened V by 8 bases and J by 0 bases, and 15 bases separated the two germline ends. CDR1 is SQVTM, CDR2 ANQGSEA, per germline. CDR3 nucleotide sequence: TGCAGCACCCGGACAGATGCTAGCACAGATACGCAGTATTTT. This encodes CSTRTDASTDTQYF.

The J gene is TRBJ2-7, the V gene TRBV5-1; 8 nucleotides match TRBD1. Germline loops: CDR1 SGHRS, CDR2 YFSETQ. V lost 3 bases, J lost 5 bases, and 7 bases stayed unmatched. The CDR3 sequence is 14 residues long. The CDR3 loop is CASSSQGGVDEQYF. CDR3 coding DNA: TGCGCCAGCAGCTCACAGGGGGGAGTCGACGAGCAGTACTTC. Full variable domain (outside the CDR3, taken from reference TRBV5-1 and TRBJ2-7): KAGVTQTPRYLIKTRGQQVTLSCSPISGHRSVSWYQQTPGQGLQFLFEYFSETQRNKGNFPGRFSGRQFSNSRSEMNVSTLELGDSALYLCASSSQGGVDEQYFGPGTRLTVT.